Each of the 9 T cell receptor beta chains below was sequenced from the same sample in a study of immune evolution from preneoplasia to lung adenocarcinoma. Clones were read by immunoSEQ multiplex PCR, and TCRdb kept only the in-frame ones, dropping some. This repertoire shows 3,500 to 4,500 clones, around 78% found once; its top ten account for 9.5% to 15%. The sequenced material came from FFPE lung adenocarcinoma in situ tissue. Receptor source: a person aged 60-79 years with lung adenocarcinoma.

The chain joins TRBV5-1 to TRBJ2-3; 13 bases line up with TRBD2. The V segment lost 4 bases and the J segment 1 base; nucleotides outside the gene matches: 6. Germline CDR1 SGHRS, CDR2 YFSETQ. There are 17 residues in the CDR3. CDR3 bases: TGCGCCAGCAGCCCTGGGACTAGCGGGGACCGCACAGATACGCAGTATTTT. It yields the protein CASSPGTSGDRTDTQYF.

This rearrangement joins TRBV9 to TRBJ2-2; the D gene could be TRBD1 or TRBD2 (5 bases each). V shed 0 bases and J shed 2 bases, with 11 bases lying between them. This CDR3 has 16 residues. CDR1 and CDR2 from the germline V gene are SGDLS and YYNGEE. The CDR3 bases are TGTGCCAGCAGCGTAGGTGACGGGGCAAACACCGGGGAGCTGTTTTTT. Translating it yields CASSVGDGANTGELFF.

The genes are TRBV6-5 and TRBJ1-1; 11 nucleotides agree with TRBD1. J lost 4 bases, V lost 0 bases, and 1 base had no gene match. Germline V gives CDR1 MNHEY, CDR2 SVGAGI. The CDR3 runs 15 residues. The CDR3 loop is CASSYSGTGGTEAFF. Here the CDR3 DNA reads TGTGCCAGCAGTTACTCCGGGACAGGGGGCACTGAAGCTTTCTTT.

This chain connects TRBV27 to TRBJ1-5; 7 bases align to TRBD1. The CDR3 extends over 15 amino acids. CDR1 MNHEY and CDR2 SMNVEV come from the germline V gene (reference sequence). V lost 5 bases to trimming and J lost 6 bases; unmatched junction nucleotides: 10. In DNA, the CDR3 is TGTGCCAGCAGTCTACGCCCGGGACAGCTTCAGCCCCAGCATTTT. Amino acids: CASSLRPGQLQPQHF.

V is TRBV6-5 and J is TRBJ2-7; 8 nucleotides match TRBD1. Germline V gene lookup returns CDR1 MNHEY and CDR2 SVGAGI. The CDR3 contains 14 residues. Losses at the gene ends were 6 bases for V and 6 bases for J; bases not matched to a gene: 10. For the CDR3, the DNA is TGTGCCAGCAGAAGACTGGGACAGGCCGGCGAGCAGTACTTC. It yields the protein CASRRLGQAGEQYF.

The table lists this clone with a few counts. This chain links TRBV6-1 with TRBJ2-3, with 9 bases lining up with TRBD2. This CDR3 spans 15 amino acids. V lost 0 bases and J lost 9; bases outside the gene matches: 7. CDR1 is MNHNS and CDR2 is SASEGT in the germline V gene. The CDR3 DNA reads TGTGCCAGCAGTGAAGCGGGGACTAGCTGGCGGACGCAGTATTTT. Translating gives CASSEAGTSWRTQYF.

V gene TRBV11-2 combines with J gene TRBJ2-7; 11 nucleotides agree with TRBD1. Germline V gives CDR1 SGHAT, CDR2 FQNNGV. V lost 5 bases, J lost 3 bases, and 6 bases stayed unmatched. The CDR3 extends over 15 amino acids. The CDR3 nucleotides read TGTGCCAGCAGCACAGGACAGGGGGCAAACTACGAGCAGTACTTC. Translation: CASSTGQGANYEQYF.

V usage is TRBV30 and J usage is TRBJ2-7; TRBD1 matches at 9 bases. This CDR3 has 15 amino acids. CDR1 is GTSNPN, CDR2 SVGIG, per germline (reference sequence). Trimming removed 0 bases from V and 6 bases from J; junction bases left unmatched: 9. This chain's CDR3 is CAWSVLGQGIPEQYF. CDR3 bases: TGTGCCTGGAGTGTTCTGGGACAGGGTATTCCCGAGCAGTACTTC.

The rearrangement joins TRBV5-4 to TRBJ2-3, with 7 bases that match TRBD1. This CDR3 spans 17 amino acids. CDR1 is SGHNT, CDR2 YYREEE, per germline (reference sequence). J lost 0 bases, V lost 0 bases, and 7 bases had no gene match. In DNA, the CDR3 is TGTGCCAGCAGCTTGGTCTTAACAGGGGAAAGCACAGATACGCAGTATTTT. It encodes CASSLVLTGESTDTQYF.